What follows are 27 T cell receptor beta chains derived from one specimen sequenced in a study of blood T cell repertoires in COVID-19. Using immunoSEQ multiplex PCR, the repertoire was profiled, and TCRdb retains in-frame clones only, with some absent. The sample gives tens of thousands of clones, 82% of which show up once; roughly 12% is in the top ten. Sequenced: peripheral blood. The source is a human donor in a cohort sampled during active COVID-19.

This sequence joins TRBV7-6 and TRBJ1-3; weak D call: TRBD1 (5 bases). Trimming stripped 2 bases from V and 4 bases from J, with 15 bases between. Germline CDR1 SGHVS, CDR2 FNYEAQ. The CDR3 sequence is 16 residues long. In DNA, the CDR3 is TGTGCCAGCAGCTTACTTGGGCAGGACACGGGAAACACCATATATTTT. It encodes CASSLLGQDTGNTIYF.

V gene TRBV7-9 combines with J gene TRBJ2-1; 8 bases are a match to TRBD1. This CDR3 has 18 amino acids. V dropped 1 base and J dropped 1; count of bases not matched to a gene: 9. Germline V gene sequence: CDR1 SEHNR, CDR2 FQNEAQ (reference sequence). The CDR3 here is CASSLGVGQGPSYNEQFF. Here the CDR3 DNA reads TGTGCCAGCAGCTTAGGTGTTGGACAGGGTCCTTCCTACAATGAGCAGTTCTTC.

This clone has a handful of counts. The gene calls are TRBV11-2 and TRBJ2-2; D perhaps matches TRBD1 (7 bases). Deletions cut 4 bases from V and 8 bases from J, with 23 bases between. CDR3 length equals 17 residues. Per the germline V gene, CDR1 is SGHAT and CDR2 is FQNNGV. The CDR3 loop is CASSSLLRDSILGELFF. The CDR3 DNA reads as TGTGCCAGCAGCTCCTTGTTGCGGGACAGTATTCTTGGGGAGCTGTTTTTT.

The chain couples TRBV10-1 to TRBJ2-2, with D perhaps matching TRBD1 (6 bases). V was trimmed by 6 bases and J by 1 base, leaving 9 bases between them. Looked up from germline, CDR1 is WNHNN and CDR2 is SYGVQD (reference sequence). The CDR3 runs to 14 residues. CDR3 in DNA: TGCGCCAGCAGAGAACAGGGGAACACCGGGGAGCTGTTTTTT. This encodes CASREQGNTGELFF.

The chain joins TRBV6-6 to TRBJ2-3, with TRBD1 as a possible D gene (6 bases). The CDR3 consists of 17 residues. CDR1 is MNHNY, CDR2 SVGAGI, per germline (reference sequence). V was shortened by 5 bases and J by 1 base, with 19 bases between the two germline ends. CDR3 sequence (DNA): TGTGCCAGCAGTCAGAACCCAACAGGGTCGGGCACAGATACGCAGTATTTT. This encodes CASSQNPTGSGTDTQYF.

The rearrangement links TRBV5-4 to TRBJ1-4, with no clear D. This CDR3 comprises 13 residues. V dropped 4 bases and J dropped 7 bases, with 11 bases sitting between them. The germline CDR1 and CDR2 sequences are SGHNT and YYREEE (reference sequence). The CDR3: CASSPEAGEKLFF. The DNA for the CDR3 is TGTGCCAGCAGCCCCGAAGCGGGTGAAAAACTGTTTTTT.

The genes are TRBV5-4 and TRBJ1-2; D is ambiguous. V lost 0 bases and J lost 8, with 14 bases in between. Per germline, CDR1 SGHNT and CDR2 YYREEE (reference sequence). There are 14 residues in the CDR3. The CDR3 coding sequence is TGTGCCAGCAGCTTGGCGGGGTCCTCTAAGGGCTACACCTTC. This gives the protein CASSLAGSSKGYTF.

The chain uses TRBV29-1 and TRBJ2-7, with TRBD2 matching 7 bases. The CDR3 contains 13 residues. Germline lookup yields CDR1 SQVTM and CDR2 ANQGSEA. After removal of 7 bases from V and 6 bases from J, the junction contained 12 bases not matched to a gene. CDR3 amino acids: CSGTRGPGGEQYF. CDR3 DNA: TGCAGCGGCACTAGGGGACCGGGGGGCGAGCAGTACTTC.

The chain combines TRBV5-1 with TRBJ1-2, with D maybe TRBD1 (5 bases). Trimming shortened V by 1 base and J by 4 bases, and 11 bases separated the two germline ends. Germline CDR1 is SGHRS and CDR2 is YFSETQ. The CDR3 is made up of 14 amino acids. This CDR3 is CASSLTGGGYGYTF. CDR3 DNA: TGCGCCAGCAGCTTGACTGGCGGGGGCTATGGCTACACCTTC.

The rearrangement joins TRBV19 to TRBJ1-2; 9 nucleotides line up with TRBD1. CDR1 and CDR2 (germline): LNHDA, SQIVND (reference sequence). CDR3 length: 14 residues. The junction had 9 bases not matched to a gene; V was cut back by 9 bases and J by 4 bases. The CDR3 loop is CASRDRVLSYGYTF. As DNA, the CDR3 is TGTGCCAGCCGGGACAGGGTCTTAAGCTATGGCTACACCTTC.

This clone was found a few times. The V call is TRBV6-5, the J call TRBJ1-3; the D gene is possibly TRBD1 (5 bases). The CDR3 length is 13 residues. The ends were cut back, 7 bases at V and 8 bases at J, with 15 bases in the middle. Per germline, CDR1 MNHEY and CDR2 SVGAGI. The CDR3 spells CASTTLGGDTIYF. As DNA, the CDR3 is TGTGCCAGCACCACCCTCGGGGGGGACACCATATATTTT.

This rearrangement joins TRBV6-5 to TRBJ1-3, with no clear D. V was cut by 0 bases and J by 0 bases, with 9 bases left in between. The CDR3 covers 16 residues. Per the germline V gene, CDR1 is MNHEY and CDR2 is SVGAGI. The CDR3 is CASSYSVSSSGNTIYF. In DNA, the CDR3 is TGTGCCAGCAGTTACTCGGTCTCGAGCTCTGGAAACACCATATATTTT.

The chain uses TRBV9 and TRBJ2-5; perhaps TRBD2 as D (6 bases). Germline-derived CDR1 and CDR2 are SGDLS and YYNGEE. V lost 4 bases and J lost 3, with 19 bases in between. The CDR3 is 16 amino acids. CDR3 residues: CASSSGGVGGKETQYF. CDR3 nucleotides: TGTGCCAGCAGCTCGGGCGGGGTTGGCGGGAAAGAGACCCAGTACTTC. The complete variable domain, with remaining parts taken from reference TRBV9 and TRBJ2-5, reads DSGVTQTPKHLITATGQRVTLRCSPRSGDLSVYWYQQSLDQGLQFLIQYYNGEERAKGNILERFSAQQFPDLHSELNLSSLELGDSALYFCASSSGGVGGKETQYFGPGTRLLVL.

The CDR3 nucleotides are TGTGCCAGCTCACCCGGGGGAGTAGAGACCCAGTACTTC. Its translation: CASSPGGVETQYF. The chain links TRBV18 to TRBJ2-5, with a possible D match to TRBD2 (6 bases). The CDR3 is 13 residues long. V lost 3 bases to trimming and J lost 4 bases, with 9 bases between them. Germline V gene data show CDR1 as KGHSH and CDR2 as LQKENI.

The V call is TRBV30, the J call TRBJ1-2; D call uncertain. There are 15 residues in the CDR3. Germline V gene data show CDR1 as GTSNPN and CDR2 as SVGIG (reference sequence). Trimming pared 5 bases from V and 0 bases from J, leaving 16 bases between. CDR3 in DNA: TGTGCCTGGCTTCCCGGGAGGAAAGCTAACTATGGCTACACCTTC. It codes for CAWLPGRKANYGYTF. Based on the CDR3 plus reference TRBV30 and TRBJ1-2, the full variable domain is SQTIHQWPATLVQPVGSPLSLECTVEGTSNPNLYWYRQAAGRGLQLLFYSVGIGQISSEVPQNLSASRPQDRQFILSSKKLLLSDSGFYLCAWLPGRKANYGYTFGSGTRLTVV.

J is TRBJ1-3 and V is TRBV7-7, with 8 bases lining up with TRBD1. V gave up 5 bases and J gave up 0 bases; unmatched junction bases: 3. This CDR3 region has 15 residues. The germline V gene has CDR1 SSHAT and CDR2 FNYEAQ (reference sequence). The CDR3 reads CASSAGTGSGNTIYF. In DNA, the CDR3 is TGTGCCAGCAGCGCCGGGACAGGCTCTGGAAACACCATATATTTT.

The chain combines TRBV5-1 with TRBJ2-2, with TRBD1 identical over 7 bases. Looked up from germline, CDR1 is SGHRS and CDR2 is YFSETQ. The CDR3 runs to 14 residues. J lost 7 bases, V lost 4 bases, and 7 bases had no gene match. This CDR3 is CASSGTGAVGELFF. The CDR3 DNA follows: TGCGCCAGCAGCGGAACAGGGGCGGTCGGGGAGCTGTTTTTT.

CDR3 region: CASSGNRGREAFF. The CDR3 coding sequence is TGTGCCAGCAGCGGAAACAGGGGAAGGGAGGCTTTCTTT. The chain is built from TRBV11-2 and TRBJ1-1; 7 positions match TRBD1. Germline CDR1 SGHAT, CDR2 FQNNGV. The J segment lost 11 bases and the V segment lost 5 bases, leaving 11 bases of the junction unmatched. The CDR3 loop spans 13 amino acids.

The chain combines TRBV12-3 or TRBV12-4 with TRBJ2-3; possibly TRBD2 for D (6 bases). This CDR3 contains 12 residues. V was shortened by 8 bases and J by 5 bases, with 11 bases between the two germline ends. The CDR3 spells CASAGPEDTQYF. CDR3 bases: TGTGCCAGCGCGGGGCCGGAAGATACGCAGTATTTT.

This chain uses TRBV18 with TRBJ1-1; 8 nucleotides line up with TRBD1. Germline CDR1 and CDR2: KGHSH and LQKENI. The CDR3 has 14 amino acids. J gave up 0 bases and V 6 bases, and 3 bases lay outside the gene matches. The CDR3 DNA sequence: TGTGCCAGCTCTCAGGACAGGGTGAACACTGAAGCTTTCTTT. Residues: CASSQDRVNTEAFF.

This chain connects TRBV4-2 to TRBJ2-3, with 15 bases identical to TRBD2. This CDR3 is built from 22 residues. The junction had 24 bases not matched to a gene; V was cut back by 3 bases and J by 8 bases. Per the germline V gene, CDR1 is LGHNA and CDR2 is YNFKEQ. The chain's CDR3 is CASSQGLSPGLAGGVPLGTQYF. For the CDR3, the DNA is TGTGCCAGCAGCCAGGGTCTAAGTCCGGGACTAGCGGGGGGAGTCCCTTTGGGTACGCAGTATTTT.

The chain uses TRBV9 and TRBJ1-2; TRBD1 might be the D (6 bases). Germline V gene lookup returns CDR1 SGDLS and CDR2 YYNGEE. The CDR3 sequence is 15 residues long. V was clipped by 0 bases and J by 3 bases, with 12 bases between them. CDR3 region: CASSVDTAGDYGYTF. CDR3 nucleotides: TGTGCCAGCAGCGTAGACACGGCAGGGGACTATGGCTACACCTTC.

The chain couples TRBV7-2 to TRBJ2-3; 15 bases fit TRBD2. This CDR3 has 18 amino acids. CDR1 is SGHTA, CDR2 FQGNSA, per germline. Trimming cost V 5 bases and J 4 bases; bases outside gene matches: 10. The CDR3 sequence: CASSRRTSGGARADTQYF. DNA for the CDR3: TGTGCCAGCAGCCGGAGGACTAGCGGGGGGGCCCGCGCAGATACGCAGTATTTT.

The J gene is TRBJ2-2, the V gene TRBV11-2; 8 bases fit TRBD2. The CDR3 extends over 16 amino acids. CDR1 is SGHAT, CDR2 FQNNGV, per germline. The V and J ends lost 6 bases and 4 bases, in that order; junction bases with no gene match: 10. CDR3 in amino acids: CASSPPGGAPTGELFF. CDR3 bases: TGTGCCAGCAGTCCCCCGGGGGGGGCGCCCACCGGGGAGCTGTTTTTT.

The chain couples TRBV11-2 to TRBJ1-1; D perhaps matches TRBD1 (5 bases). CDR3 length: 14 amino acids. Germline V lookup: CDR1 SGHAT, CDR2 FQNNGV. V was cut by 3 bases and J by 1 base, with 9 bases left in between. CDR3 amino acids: CASSLTERNTEAFF. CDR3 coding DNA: TGTGCCAGCAGCTTGACAGAGAGGAACACTGAAGCTTTCTTT. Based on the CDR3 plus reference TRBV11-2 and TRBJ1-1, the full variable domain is EAGVAQSPRYKIIEKRQSVAFWCNPISGHATLYWYQQILGQGPKLLIQFQNNGVVDDSQLPKDRFSAERLKGVDSTLKIQPAKLEDSAVYLCASSLTERNTEAFFGQGTRLTVV.

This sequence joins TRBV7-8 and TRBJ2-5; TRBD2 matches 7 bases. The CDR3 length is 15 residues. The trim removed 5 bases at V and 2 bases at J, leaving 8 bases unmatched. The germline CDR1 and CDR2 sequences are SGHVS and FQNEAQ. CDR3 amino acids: CASSRDGTKQETQYF. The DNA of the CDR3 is TGTGCCAGCAGCCGAGACGGGACTAAACAAGAGACCCAGTACTTC.

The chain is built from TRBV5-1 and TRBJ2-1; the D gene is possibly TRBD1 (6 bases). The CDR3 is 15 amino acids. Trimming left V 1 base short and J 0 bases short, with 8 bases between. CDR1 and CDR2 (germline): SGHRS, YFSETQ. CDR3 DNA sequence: TGCGCCAGCAGCTTGATACAGGGCTCCTACAATGAGCAGTTCTTC. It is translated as CASSLIQGSYNEQFF.